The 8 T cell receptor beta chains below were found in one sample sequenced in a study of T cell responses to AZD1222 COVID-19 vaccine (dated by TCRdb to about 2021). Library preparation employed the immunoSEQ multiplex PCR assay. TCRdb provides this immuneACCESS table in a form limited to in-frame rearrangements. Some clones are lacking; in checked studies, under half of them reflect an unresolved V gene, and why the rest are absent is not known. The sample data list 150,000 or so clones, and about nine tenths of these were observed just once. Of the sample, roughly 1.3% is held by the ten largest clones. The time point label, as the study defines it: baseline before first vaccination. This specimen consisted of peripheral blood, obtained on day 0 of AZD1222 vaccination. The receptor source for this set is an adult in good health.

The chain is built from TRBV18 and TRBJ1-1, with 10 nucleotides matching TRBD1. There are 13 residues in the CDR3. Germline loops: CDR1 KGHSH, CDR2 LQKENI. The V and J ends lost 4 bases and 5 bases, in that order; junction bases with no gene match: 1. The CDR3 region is CASSQGQGTEAFF. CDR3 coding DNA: TGTGCCAGCTCACAGGGACAGGGGACTGAAGCTTTCTTT. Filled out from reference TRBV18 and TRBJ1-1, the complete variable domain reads NAGVMQNPRHLVRRRGQEARLRCSPMKGHSHVYWYRQLPEEGLKFMVYLQKENIIDESGMPKERFSAEFPKEGPSILRIQQVVRGDSAAYFCASSQGQGTEAFFGQGTRLTVV.

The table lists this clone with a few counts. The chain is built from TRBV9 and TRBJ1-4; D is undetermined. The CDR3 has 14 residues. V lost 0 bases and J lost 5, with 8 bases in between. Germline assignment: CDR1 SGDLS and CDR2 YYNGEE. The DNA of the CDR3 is TGTGCCAGCAGCGTAGCCGGTGGGAATGAAAAACTGTTTTTT. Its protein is CASSVAGGNEKLFF.

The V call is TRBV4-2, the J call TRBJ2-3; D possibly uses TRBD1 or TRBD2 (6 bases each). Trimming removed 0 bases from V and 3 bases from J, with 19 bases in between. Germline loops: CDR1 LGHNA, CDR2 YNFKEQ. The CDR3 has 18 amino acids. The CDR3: CASSQDLVAGEVTDTQYF. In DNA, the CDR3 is TGTGCCAGCAGCCAAGACCTAGTGGCAGGGGAGGTTACAGATACGCAGTATTTT.

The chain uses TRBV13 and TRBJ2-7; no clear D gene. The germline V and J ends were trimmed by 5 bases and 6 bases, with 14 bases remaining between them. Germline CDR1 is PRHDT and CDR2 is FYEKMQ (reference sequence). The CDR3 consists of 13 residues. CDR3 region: CASSLTLSGEQYF. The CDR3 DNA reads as TGTGCCAGCAGCCTAACGCTATCGGGCGAGCAGTACTTC.

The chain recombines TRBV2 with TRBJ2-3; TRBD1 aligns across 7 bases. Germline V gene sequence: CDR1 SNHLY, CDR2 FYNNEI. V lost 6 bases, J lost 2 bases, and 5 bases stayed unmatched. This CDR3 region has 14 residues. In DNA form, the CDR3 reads TGTGCCAGCAGGTACGACAGGGCCACAGATACGCAGTATTTT. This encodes CASRYDRATDTQYF.

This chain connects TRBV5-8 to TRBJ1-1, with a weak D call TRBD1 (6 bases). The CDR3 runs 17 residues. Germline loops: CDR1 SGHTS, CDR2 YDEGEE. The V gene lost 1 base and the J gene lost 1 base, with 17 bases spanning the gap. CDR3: CASSLWGGGRRNTEAFF. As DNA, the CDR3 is TGTGCCAGCAGCTTGTGGGGAGGGGGTAGGCGGAACACTGAAGCTTTCTTT.

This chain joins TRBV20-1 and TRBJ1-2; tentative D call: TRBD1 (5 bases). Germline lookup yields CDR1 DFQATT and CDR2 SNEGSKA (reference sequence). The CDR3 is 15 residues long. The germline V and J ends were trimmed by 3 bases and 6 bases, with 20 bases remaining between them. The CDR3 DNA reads TGCAGTGCTAGTGGGGGAAGAGGCGAGGGGAATGGCTACACCTTC. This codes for CSASGGRGEGNGYTF.

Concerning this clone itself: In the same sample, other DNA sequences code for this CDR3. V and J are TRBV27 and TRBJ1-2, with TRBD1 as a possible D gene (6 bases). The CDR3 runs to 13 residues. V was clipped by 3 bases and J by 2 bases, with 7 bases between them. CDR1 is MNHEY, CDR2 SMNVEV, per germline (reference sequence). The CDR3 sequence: CASSFTGNYGYTF. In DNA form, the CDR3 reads TGTGCCAGCAGTTTCACAGGGAACTATGGCTACACCTTC.